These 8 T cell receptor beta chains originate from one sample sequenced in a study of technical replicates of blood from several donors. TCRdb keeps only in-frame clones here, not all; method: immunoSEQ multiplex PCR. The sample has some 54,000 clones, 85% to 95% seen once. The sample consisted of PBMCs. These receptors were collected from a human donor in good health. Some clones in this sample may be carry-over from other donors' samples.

The DNA for the CDR3 is TGTGCCAGCAGCTTATTCCCTAGCGGGTTTTACGAGCAGTACTTC. The encoded protein is CASSLFPSGFYEQYF. The chain joins TRBV7-2 to TRBJ2-7; 8 nucleotides line up with TRBD2. The CDR3 spans 15 residues. Germline V CDR1 and CDR2: SGHTA, FQGNSA. Losses at the gene ends were 2 bases for V and 4 bases for J; bases not matched to a gene: 7.

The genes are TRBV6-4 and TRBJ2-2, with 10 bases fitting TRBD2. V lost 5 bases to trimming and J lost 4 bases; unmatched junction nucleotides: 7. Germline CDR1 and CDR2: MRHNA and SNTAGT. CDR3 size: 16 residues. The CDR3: CASSSGTSAGTGELFF. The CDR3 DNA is TGTGCCAGCAGTTCCGGGACTAGCGCTGGCACCGGGGAGCTGTTTTTT.

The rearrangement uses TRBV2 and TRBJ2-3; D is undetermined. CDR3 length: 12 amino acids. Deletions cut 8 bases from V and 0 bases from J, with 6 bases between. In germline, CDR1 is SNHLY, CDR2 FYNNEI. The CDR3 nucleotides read TGTGCCAGCTCCTACAGCACAGATACGCAGTATTTT. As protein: CASSYSTDTQYF.

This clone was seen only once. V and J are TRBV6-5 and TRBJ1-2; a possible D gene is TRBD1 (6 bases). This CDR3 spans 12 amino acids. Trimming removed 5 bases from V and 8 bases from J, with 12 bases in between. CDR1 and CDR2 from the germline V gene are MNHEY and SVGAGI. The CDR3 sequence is CASSQGLGGYTF. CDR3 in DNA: TGTGCCAGCAGTCAGGGGTTGGGGGGCTACACCTTC.

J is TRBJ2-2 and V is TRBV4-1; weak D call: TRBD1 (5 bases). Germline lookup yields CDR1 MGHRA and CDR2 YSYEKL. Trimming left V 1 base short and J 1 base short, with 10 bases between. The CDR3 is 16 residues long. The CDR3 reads CASSQGVRVNTGELFF. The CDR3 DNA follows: TGCGCCAGCAGCCAAGGGGTCAGGGTGAACACCGGGGAGCTGTTTTTT.

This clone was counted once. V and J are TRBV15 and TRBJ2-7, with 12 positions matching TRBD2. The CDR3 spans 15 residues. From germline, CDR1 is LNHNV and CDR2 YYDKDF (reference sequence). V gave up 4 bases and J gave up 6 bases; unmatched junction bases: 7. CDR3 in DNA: TGTGCCACCAGCAATAGACTAGCGGGAGATCGCGAGCAGTACTTC. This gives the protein CATSNRLAGDREQYF.

The CDR3 is CASSQTTSGGPGGEYF. The CDR3 coding sequence is TGTGCCAGCAGTCAAACCACTAGCGGGGGGCCTGGGGGTGAGTACTTC. This chain uses TRBV7-6 with TRBJ2-7; 12 positions match TRBD2. The germline CDR1 and CDR2 sequences are SGHVS and FNYEAQ. The CDR3 has 16 amino acids. V shed 6 bases and J 11 bases; nucleotides not matched to a gene: 17.

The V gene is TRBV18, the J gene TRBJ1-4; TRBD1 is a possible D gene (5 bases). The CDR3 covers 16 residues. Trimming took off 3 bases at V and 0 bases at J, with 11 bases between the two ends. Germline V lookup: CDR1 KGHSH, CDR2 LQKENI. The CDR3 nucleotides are TGTGCCAGCTCACCGACAGCTACAACAACTAATGAAAAACTGTTTTTT. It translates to CASSPTATTTNEKLFF.